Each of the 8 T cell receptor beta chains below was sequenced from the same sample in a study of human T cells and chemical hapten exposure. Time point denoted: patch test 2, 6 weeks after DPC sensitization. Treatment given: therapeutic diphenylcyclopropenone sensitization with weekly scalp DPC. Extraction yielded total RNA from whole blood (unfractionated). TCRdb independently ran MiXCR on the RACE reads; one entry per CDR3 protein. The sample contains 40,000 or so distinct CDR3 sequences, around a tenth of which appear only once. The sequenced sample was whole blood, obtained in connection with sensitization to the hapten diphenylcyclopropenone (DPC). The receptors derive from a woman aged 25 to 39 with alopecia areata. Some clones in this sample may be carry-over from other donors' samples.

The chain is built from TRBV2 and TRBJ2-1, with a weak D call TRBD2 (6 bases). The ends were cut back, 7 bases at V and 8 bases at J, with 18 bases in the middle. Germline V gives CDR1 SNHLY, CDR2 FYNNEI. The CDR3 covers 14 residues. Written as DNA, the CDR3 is TGTGCCAGCATGGGGACGGTGACTAGTCATGAGCAGTTCTTC. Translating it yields CASMGTVTSHEQFF.

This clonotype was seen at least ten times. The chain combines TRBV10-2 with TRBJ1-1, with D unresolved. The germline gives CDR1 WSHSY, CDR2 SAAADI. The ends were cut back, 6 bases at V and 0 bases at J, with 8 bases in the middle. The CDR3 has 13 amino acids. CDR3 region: CASRERVNTEAFF. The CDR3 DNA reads TGCGCCAGCAGGGAGAGGGTGAACACTGAAGCTTTCTTT.

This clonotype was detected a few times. CDR3 amino acids: CASSRGGELFF. CDR3 nucleotides: TGTGCCAGCAGTAGGGGCGGGGAGCTGTTTTTT. The chain couples TRBV6-2 or TRBV6-3 to TRBJ2-2, with D tentatively TRBD1 (5 bases). The CDR3 consists of 11 residues. CDR1 and CDR2 from the germline V gene are MNHEY and SVGEGT. Trimming took 5 bases from V and 7 from J, leaving 5 bases between them.

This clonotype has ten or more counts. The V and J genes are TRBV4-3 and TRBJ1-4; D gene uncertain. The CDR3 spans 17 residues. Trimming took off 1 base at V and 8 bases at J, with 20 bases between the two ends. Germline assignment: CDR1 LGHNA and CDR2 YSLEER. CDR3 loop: CASSQVRQIGRFEKLFF. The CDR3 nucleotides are TGCGCCAGCAGCCAAGTTCGTCAGATTGGACGGTTCGAAAAACTGTTTTTT.

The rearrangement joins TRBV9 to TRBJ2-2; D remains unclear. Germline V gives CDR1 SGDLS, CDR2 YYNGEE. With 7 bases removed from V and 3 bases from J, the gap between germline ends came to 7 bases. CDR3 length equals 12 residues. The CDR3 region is CASSTYTGELFF. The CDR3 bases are TGTGCCAGCTCCACTTACACCGGGGAGCTGTTTTTT.

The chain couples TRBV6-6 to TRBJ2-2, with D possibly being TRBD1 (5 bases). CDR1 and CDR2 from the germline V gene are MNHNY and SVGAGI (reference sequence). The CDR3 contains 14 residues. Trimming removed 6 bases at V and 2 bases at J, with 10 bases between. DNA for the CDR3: TGTGCCAGCAGACGACAGCAAAACACCGGGGAGCTGTTTTTT. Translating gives CASRRQQNTGELFF.

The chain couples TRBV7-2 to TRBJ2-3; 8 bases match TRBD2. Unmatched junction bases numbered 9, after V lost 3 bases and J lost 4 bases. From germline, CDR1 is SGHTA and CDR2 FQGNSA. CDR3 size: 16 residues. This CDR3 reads CASSFTAGAQPDTQYF. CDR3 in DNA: TGTGCCAGCAGCTTTACAGCGGGGGCTCAACCAGATACGCAGTATTTT.

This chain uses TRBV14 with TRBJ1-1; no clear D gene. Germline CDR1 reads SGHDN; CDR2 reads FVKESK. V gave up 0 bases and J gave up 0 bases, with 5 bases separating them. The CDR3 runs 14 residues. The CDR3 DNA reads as TGTGCCAGCAGCCAAGACGTTCTGAACACTGAAGCTTTCTTT. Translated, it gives CASSQDVLNTEAFF.